Following are 26 T cell receptor beta chains from one sample sequenced in a study of blood T cell repertoires in COVID-19. Clones were read by immunoSEQ multiplex PCR, and TCRdb kept only the in-frame ones, dropping some. The sample yields more than 65,000 clones, roughly 80% seen once. The specimen sequenced was peripheral blood. These receptors all stem from a woman over 75 with acute or convalescent COVID-19.

Worth noting for this clone: The junction shows a germline mismatch at one end, possibly a read error. The CDR3 sequence: CASSLGLAGGYGTDTQYF. The CDR3 DNA sequence: TGTGCTAGCAGCCTCGGACTAGCGGGGGGGTACGGCACAGATACGCAGTATTTT. The rearrangement links TRBV7-7 to TRBJ2-3, with 15 bases aligning to TRBD2. This CDR3 has 18 residues. CDR1 is SSHAT and CDR2 is FNYEAQ in the germline V gene (reference sequence).

The J gene is TRBJ1-2, the V gene TRBV7-9; TRBD1 is a possible D gene (6 bases). The CDR3 has 15 amino acids. The V end was cut by 3 bases, the J end by 8 bases, with 19 bases between. Looked up from germline, CDR1 is SEHNR and CDR2 is FQNEAQ (reference sequence). The CDR3 here is CASSLAPGQWGGYTF. The CDR3 nucleotides read TGTGCCAGCAGCTTGGCGCCGGGACAATGGGGAGGCTACACCTTC.

The chain has TRBV9 and TRBJ1-2; weak D call: TRBD1 (6 bases). This CDR3 has 14 amino acids. Trimming stripped 6 bases from V and 8 bases from J, with 20 bases between. Germline lookup yields CDR1 SGDLS and CDR2 YYNGEE. CDR3 residues: CASTRGGATWGYTF. As DNA, the CDR3 is TGTGCCAGCACCAGAGGGGGGGCTACGTGGGGCTACACCTTC.

This rearrangement joins TRBV24-1 to TRBJ2-3; TRBD2 aligns across 10 bases. From germline, CDR1 is KGHDR and CDR2 SFDVKD. The V and J ends lost 3 bases and 6 bases, in that order; junction bases with no gene match: 14. The CDR3 covers 18 residues. This CDR3 is CATSDRAASGGAPDTQYF. CDR3 nucleotides: TGTGCCACCAGTGATAGGGCCGCAAGCGGGGGGGCTCCTGATACGCAGTATTTT.

The CDR3, as DNA: TGTGCCAGCAGACGGGGACAGGGGGGCTATGGCTACACCTTC. It is translated as CASRRGQGGYGYTF. The chain carries TRBV28 and TRBJ1-2; TRBD1 matches 11 bases. J gave up 4 bases and V 6 bases, and 4 bases lay outside the gene matches. Germline CDR1 reads MDHEN; CDR2 reads SYDVKM. The length of the CDR3 is 14 residues.

The chain carries TRBV6-1 and TRBJ1-2, with D possibly TRBD1 on 6 matching bases. This CDR3 region has 15 residues. CDR1 is MNHNS and CDR2 is SASEGT in the germline V gene. The ends were cut back, 3 bases at V and 0 bases at J, with 11 bases in the middle. The CDR3 protein is CASSEAGEANYGYTF. For the CDR3, the DNA is TGTGCCAGCAGTGAGGCAGGGGAAGCTAACTATGGCTACACCTTC.

The chain couples TRBV9 to TRBJ1-3, with D unclear. The CDR3 covers 13 residues. Trimming took off 4 bases at V and 4 bases at J, with 9 bases between the two ends. The germline V gene encodes CDR1 SGDLS and CDR2 YYNGEE. This CDR3 reads CASSQRLGNTIYF. The CDR3 bases are TGTGCCAGCAGCCAGAGGCTCGGAAACACCATATATTTT.

The V gene is TRBV2, the J gene TRBJ1-1; TRBD1 matches at 7 bases. This CDR3 is built from 17 residues. The germline V gene encodes CDR1 SNHLY and CDR2 FYNNEI. V was clipped by 6 bases and J by 7 bases; unmatched bases: 20. Here the CDR3 reads CASRIRTGKVAGGEAFF. In DNA, the CDR3 is TGTGCCAGCAGAATCCGGACAGGAAAAGTTGCCGGGGGTGAAGCTTTCTTT.

This clone was picked up a small number of times. The chain couples TRBV5-6 to TRBJ1-1; D remains ambiguous. With 4 bases removed from V and 1 base from J, the gap between germline ends came to 11 bases. The CDR3 covers 14 residues. In germline, CDR1 is SGHDT, CDR2 YYEEEE. This chain's CDR3 is CASSRDTRNTEAFF. The CDR3 DNA follows: TGTGCCAGCAGCCGGGATACACGGAACACTGAAGCTTTCTTT.

The chain is built from TRBV18 and TRBJ2-3; D unresolved. The CDR3 runs 13 residues. CDR1 and CDR2 from the germline V gene are KGHSH and LQKENI. V lost 6 bases, J lost 5 bases, and 12 bases lay in between. DNA for the CDR3: TGTGCCAGCTCCCCCTCGCCAGGAGATACGCAGTATTTT. It encodes CASSPSPGDTQYF. Full variable domain (missing parts from reference TRBV18 and TRBJ2-3): NAGVMQNPRHLVRRRGQEARLRCSPMKGHSHVYWYRQLPEEGLKFMVYLQKENIIDESGMPKERFSAEFPKEGPSILRIQQVVRGDSAAYFCASSPSPGDTQYFGPGTRLTVL.

The rearrangement joins TRBV27 to TRBJ1-4; D is ambiguous. Germline V gene sequence: CDR1 MNHEY, CDR2 SMNVEV (reference sequence). CDR3 size: 15 residues. The V gene lost 2 bases and the J gene lost 0 bases, with 7 bases spanning the gap. The chain's CDR3 is CASSLRVATNEKLFF. CDR3 nucleotides: TGTGCCAGCAGTTTACGAGTTGCAACTAATGAAAAACTGTTTTTT.

This clone was observed a handful of times. The CDR3 region has the DNA TGCGCCAGCAGTCTTTCCGGGACATACGGCTACACCTTC. It encodes CASSLSGTYGYTF. The chain carries TRBV10-1 and TRBJ1-2; D might be TRBD1 (6 bases). Germline assignment: CDR1 WNHNN and CDR2 SYGVQD (reference sequence). With 5 bases removed from V and 8 bases from J, the gap between germline ends came to 15 bases. This CDR3 has 13 residues.

The table lists this clone with a count of one. The V gene is TRBV20-1, the J gene TRBJ2-7; no firm D call. CDR3 length equals 11 residues. CDR1 and CDR2 (germline): DFQATT, SNEGSKA (reference sequence). V was trimmed by 5 bases and J by 1 base, leaving 6 bases between them. The CDR3 DNA reads TGCAGTGCTTCTCCGTCCTACGAGCAGTACTTC. Encoded protein: CSASPSYEQYF.

CDR3 amino acids: CASRPGQDYNEQFF. The DNA for the CDR3 is TGTGCCAGCAGGCCGGGACAGGACTACAATGAGCAGTTCTTC. The chain combines TRBV6-5 with TRBJ2-1, with TRBD1 identical over 8 bases. The CDR3 is made up of 14 amino acids. CDR1 is MNHEY, CDR2 SVGAGI, per germline. V gave up 6 bases and J gave up 3 bases; unmatched junction bases: 4.

A single count supports this clone. This chain links TRBV5-1 with TRBJ2-1, with 12 bases identical to TRBD2. V lost 1 base and J lost 0; bases outside the gene matches: 5. The germline V gene encodes CDR1 SGHRS and CDR2 YFSETQ. CDR3 length: 18 residues. The CDR3 nucleotides read TGCGCCAGCAGCTTGAGATCTAGCGGGGGGGTCTCCTACAATGAGCAGTTCTTC. Its protein product is CASSLRSSGGVSYNEQFF.

This clone was found once. The chain couples TRBV5-1 to TRBJ1-1; weak D call: TRBD1 (6 bases). Trimming removed 0 bases at V and 1 base at J, with 10 bases between. Germline CDR1 is SGHRS and CDR2 is YFSETQ. CDR3 size: 15 residues. CDR3 loop: CASSLAGTTNTEAFF. CDR3 DNA sequence: TGCGCCAGCAGCTTGGCAGGGACAACGAACACTGAAGCTTTCTTT.

V is TRBV7-9 and J is TRBJ2-3; 11 bases agree with TRBD2. The germline gives CDR1 SEHNR, CDR2 FQNEAQ (reference sequence). There are 16 residues in the CDR3. Losses at the gene ends were 5 bases for V and 0 bases for J; bases not matched to a gene: 4. DNA for the CDR3: TGTGCCAGCAGCGTGGGACTAGCGGAAAGCACAGATACGCAGTATTTT. It codes for CASSVGLAESTDTQYF.

This clone was detected a few times. J is TRBJ1-2 and V is TRBV7-9; D is undetermined. Trimming took 1 base from V and 4 from J, leaving 10 bases between them. Germline V gene data show CDR1 as SEHNR and CDR2 as FQNEAQ (reference sequence). CDR3 length equals 14 residues. The CDR3 region is CASSLGSRPYGYTF. The CDR3 DNA follows: TGTGCCAGCAGCTTAGGGTCGCGCCCCTATGGCTACACCTTC.

V gene TRBV4-1 combines with J gene TRBJ2-3, with 8 nucleotides matching TRBD1. The CDR3 is 18 amino acids. Germline loops: CDR1 MGHRA, CDR2 YSYEKL. Trimming removed 0 bases from V and 6 bases from J; junction bases left unmatched: 14. The CDR3 loop reads CASSQDCAGGDCVDTQYF. DNA of the CDR3: TGCGCCAGCAGCCAAGATTGTGCAGGGGGCGATTGTGTCGATACGCAGTATTTT.

The rearrangement joins TRBV2 to TRBJ1-1, with 8 bases identical to TRBD1. CDR1 and CDR2 (germline): SNHLY, FYNNEI. V shed 4 bases, J shed 8 bases, and the junction held 6 bases outside the gene matches. CDR3 length equals 13 residues. The chain's CDR3 is CASSVLGQGEAFF. In nucleotides, the CDR3 is TGTGCCAGCAGTGTCCTAGGACAGGGCGAAGCTTTCTTT.

The chain recombines TRBV6-5 with TRBJ1-1; no clear D gene. The CDR3 consists of 12 residues. V was pared by 6 bases and J by 4 bases, with 9 bases between. Looked up from germline, CDR1 is MNHEY and CDR2 is SVGAGI. CDR3 coding DNA: TGTGCCAGCAGACAGAGACCCACTGAAGCTTTCTTT. As protein: CASRQRPTEAFF.

The chain carries TRBV2 and TRBJ1-5; D unclear. Looked up from germline, CDR1 is SNHLY and CDR2 is FYNNEI. Deletions cut 3 bases from V and 9 bases from J, with 9 bases between. CDR3 length: 12 amino acids. CDR3 protein: CASSDEVGPQHF. CDR3 bases: TGTGCCAGCAGTGACGAGGTTGGGCCCCAGCATTTT.

The sample holds one count of this clone. The chain is built from TRBV6-5 and TRBJ2-4, with 7 bases lining up with TRBD1. With 4 bases clipped from V and 7 bases from J, the junction kept 13 bases outside the gene matches. The CDR3 spans 16 residues. Germline V gene data show CDR1 as MNHEY and CDR2 as SVGAGI. This chain's CDR3 is CASSWDSTGLGNIQYF. The CDR3, as DNA: TGTGCCAGCAGTTGGGACAGTACCGGGTTGGGGAACATTCAGTACTTC.

This chain links TRBV5-4 with TRBJ2-7; possibly TRBD1 for D (6 bases). There are 17 residues in the CDR3. Germline V gene lookup returns CDR1 SGHNT and CDR2 YYREEE (reference sequence). The V and J ends lost 2 bases and 5 bases respectively, with 23 bases between them. CDR3 bases: TGTGCCAGCAGCTTCGGAGGAGGCAGCCGGAAGGGGGACGAGCAGTACTTC. This encodes CASSFGGGSRKGDEQYF. Supplemented by reference TRBV5-4 and TRBJ2-7, the full variable domain reads ETGVTQSPTHLIKTRGQQVTLRCSSQSGHNTVSWYQQALGQGPQFIFQYYREEENGRGNFPPRFSGLQFPNYSSELNVNALELDDSALYLCASSFGGGSRKGDEQYFGPGTRLTVT.

The chain carries TRBV6-4 and TRBJ1-4; TRBD1 matches 7 bases. Germline CDR1 MRHNA, CDR2 SNTAGT. This CDR3 is built from 18 residues. J was trimmed by 1 base and V by 7 bases; bases with no gene match: 15. The CDR3: CASTNLLGRGLTNEKLFF. CDR3 in DNA: TGTGCCAGCACGAACCTCCTTGGCAGGGGGTTAACTAATGAAAAACTGTTTTTT.

This rearrangement joins TRBV20-1 to TRBJ2-5; D gene ambiguous. V was pared by 3 bases and J by 5 bases, with 10 bases between. CDR3 size: 12 residues. The germline CDR1 and CDR2 sequences are DFQATT and SNEGSKA (reference sequence). The DNA of the CDR3 is TGCAGTGCTAGTAAAGAGTTGGAGACCCAGTACTTC. This translates into CSASKELETQYF.